This T cell receptor beta chain was observed in a study of blood T cell repertoires in COVID-19 (dated by TCRdb to 2020 to 2022). In terms of the full investigation: Samples covering the acute and convalescent phases of COVID-19 were provided by collaborators in the United States, Italy and Spain. The dataset comprised deeply sampled blood TCRbeta repertoires from subjects exposed to, actively infected with, or recovered from COVID-19. Where available, HLA class I and class II types were taken from metadata supplied by the sample provider and were not determined by assay-based typing. The samples were drawn from two sources: the first 160 participants of the ongoing ImmuneRACE study, and about 1,300 subjects contributed by 6 global collaborators. The repertoires were released in a freely available public database meant as a resource for research on the immune response to SARS-CoV-2. The prospective study material was composed of cDNA or gDNA derived from T cells, B-cell-depleted T cells, or PBMCs. Sample metadata almost always included a de-identified subject ID, COVID-19 status, age in years and sex. Beyond this particular receptor, the publication reports: Clinical and demographic metadata were provided uncurated, with the amount varying by source and participant.

Collaborating institutions collected whole blood in K2EDTA tubes following their own protocols. Collaborator samples were shipped for TCRbeta analysis as frozen whole blood, isolated PBMCs, or DNA extracted from either sample type. In the case of this clone: The specificity of this receptor is unknown. Base qualities are missing; no much larger clone stands one base away.

The immunoSEQ Assay, a bias-controlled multiplex PCR, was used to amplify TCRbeta CDR3 regions from genomic DNA. The authors' analysis ran thus. The number of nucleated cells in each sample was estimated by amplification of reference gene primers within the assay. To quantify the absolute abundance of each unique TCRbeta CDR3 rearrangement, sequence reads were collapsed and filtered. Productive Simpson clonality was computed per sample as the square root of Simpson's diversity index over productive rearrangements. TCRdb's version of the immuneACCESS table is confined to in-frame rearrangements and falls short of the full clone set. An unresolved V gene accounts for under half of the shortfall where checked; the remainder is of unknown origin. V and J calls and clone size follow that table, whereas D and trimming were derived from the DNA. The sample records roughly 200,000 clones, roughly 80% of which are singletons. The ten largest account for about 1.6% of the sample.

This TCR derives from a human donor in a cohort sampled during active COVID-19. Sequenced: peripheral blood.

The CDR3 has the sequence CASSQDAGAGRFYEQYF. The nucleotides read TGTGCCAGCAGCCAAGATGCGGGGGCAGGGCGGTTTTACGAGCAGTACTTC. The sequence is built from TRBV14 and TRBJ2-7; the D gene is perhaps TRBD2, on 7 matching bases. The germline V gene encodes CDR1 SGHDN and CDR2 FVKESK. Deletion took 0 bases off V and 4 bases off J, with a span of 19 bases between the germline ends. Its CDR3 holds 17 amino acids, cysteine through phenylalanine. Only the CDR3 portion is preserved as DNA: 51 bases, with reading frame beginning at the first base.